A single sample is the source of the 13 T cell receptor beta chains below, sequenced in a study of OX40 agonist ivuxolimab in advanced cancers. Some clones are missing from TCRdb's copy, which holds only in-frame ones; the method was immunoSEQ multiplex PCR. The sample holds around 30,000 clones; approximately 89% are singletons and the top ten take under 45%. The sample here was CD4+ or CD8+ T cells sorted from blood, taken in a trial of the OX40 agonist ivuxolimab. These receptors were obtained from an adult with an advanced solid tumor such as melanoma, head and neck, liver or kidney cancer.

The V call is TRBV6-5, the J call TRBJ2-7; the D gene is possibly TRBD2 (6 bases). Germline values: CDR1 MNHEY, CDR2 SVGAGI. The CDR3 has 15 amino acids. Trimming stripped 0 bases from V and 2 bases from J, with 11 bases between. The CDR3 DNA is TGTGCCAGCAGTTACTCTAGCGGCCAGACCTACGAGCAGTACTTC. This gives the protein CASSYSSGQTYEQYF.

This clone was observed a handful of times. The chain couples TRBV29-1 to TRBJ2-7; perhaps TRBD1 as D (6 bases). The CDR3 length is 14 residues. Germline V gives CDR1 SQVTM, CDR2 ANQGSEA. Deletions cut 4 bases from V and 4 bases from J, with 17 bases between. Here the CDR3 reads CSVVFGRGVYEQYF. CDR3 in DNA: TGCAGCGTTGTGTTTGGCAGGGGTGTATACGAGCAGTACTTC.

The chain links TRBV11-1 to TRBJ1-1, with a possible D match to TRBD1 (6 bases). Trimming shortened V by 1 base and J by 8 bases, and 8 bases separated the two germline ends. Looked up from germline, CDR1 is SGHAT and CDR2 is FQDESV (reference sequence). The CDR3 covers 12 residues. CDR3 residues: CASSLGTVEAFF. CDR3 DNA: TGTGCCAGCAGCTTAGGGACAGTGGAAGCTTTCTTT.

CDR3 protein: CASSLSSGRYNEQFF. CDR3 DNA sequence: TGTGCCAGCAGTTTATCTAGCGGGAGATATAATGAGCAGTTCTTC. The chain links TRBV27 to TRBJ2-1; 9 bases fit TRBD2. The germline gives CDR1 MNHEY, CDR2 SMNVEV (reference sequence). There are 15 residues in the CDR3. The ends lost 0 bases at V and 7 bases at J; junction bases unmatched: 4.

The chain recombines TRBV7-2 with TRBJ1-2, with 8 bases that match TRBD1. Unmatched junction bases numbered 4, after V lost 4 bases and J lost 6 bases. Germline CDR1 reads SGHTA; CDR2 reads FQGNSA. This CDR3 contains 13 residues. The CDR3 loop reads CASSSQGADGYTF. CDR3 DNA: TGTGCCAGCAGCTCCCAGGGGGCTGATGGCTACACCTTC.

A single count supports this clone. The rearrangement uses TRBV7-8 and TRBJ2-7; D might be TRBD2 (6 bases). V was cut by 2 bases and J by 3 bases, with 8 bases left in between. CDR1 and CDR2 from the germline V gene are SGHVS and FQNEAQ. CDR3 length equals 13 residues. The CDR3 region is CASSLIAVYEQYF. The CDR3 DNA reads TGTGCCAGCAGCTTAATAGCGGTCTACGAGCAGTACTTC.

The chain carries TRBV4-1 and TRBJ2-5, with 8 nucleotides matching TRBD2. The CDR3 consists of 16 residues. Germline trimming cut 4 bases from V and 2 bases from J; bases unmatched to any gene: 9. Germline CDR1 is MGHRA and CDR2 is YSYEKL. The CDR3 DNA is TGCGCCAGCAGCCCTAATGAGATAGCGGGACAAGAGACCCAGTACTTC. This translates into CASSPNEIAGQETQYF.

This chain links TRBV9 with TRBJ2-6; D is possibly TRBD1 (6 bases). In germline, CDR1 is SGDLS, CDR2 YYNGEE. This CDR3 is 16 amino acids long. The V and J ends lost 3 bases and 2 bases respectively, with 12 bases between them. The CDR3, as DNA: TGTGCCAGCAGCGCCAACAGGGTGACTGGGGCCAACGTCCTGACTTTC. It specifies CASSANRVTGANVLTF.

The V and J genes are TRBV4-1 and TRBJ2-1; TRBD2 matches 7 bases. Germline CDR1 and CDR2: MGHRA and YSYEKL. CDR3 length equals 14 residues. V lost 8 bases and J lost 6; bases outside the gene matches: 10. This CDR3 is CASSLVASGNEQFF. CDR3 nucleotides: TGCGCCAGCTCTCTTGTTGCTAGCGGCAATGAGCAGTTCTTC.

The CDR3 protein is CASSVDGGLVTEAFF. CDR3 sequence (DNA): TGTGCCAGCAGCGTAGATGGGGGTTTGGTCACTGAAGCTTTCTTT. The chain carries TRBV9 and TRBJ1-1; D might be TRBD1 (5 bases). The CDR3 totals 15 residues. The germline V gene has CDR1 SGDLS and CDR2 YYNGEE. Trimming shortened V by 0 bases and J by 4 bases, and 13 bases separated the two germline ends.

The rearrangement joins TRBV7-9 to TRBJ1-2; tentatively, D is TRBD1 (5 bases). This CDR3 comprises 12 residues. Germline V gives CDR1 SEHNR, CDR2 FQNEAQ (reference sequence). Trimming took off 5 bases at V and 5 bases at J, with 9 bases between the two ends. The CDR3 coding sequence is TGTGCCAGCAGCGCGACAGCGTATGGCTACACCTTC. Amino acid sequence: CASSATAYGYTF.

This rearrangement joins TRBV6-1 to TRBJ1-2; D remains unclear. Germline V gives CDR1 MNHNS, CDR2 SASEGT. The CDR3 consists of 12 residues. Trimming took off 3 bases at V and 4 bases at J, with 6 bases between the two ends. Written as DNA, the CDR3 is TGTGCCAGCAGTGACAGCAGCTATGGCTACACCTTC. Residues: CASSDSSYGYTF.

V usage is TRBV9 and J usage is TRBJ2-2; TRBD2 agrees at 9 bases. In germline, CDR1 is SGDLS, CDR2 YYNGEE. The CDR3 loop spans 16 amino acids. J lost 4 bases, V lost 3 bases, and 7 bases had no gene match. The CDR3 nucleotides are TGTGCCAGCAGCGGCGATAGCGGGGGTATCACCGGGGAGCTGTTTTTT. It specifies CASSGDSGGITGELFF.